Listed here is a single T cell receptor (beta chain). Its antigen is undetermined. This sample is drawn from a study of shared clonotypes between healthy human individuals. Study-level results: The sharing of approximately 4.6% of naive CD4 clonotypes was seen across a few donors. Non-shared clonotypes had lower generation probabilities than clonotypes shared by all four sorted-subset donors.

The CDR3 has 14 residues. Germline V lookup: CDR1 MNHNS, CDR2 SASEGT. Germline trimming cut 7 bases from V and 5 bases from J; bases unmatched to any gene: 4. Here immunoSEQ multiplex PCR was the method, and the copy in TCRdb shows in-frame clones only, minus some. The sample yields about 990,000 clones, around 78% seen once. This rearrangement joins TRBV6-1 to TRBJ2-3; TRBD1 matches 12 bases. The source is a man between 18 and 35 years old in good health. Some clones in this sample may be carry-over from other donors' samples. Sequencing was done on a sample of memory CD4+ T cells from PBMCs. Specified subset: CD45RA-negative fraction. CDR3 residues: CASKGQGAKDTQYF. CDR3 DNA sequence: TGTGCCAGCAAGGGACAGGGGGCCAAAGATACGCAGTATTTT.